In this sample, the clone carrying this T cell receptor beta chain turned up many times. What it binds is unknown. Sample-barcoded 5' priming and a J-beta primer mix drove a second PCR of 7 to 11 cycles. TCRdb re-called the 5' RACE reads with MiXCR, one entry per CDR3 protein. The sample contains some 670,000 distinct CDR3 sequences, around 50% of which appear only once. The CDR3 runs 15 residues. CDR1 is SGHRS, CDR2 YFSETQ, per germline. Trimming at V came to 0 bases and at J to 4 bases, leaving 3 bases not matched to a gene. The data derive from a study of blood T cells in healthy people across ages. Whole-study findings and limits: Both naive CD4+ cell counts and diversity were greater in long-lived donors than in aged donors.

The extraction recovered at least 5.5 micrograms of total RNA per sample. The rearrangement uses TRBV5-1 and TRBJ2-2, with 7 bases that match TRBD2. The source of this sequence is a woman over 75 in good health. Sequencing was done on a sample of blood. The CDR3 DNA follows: TGCGCCAGCAGCTTGGCGACTAGCTTCACCGGGGAGCTGTTTTTT. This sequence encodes CASSLATSFTGELFF.